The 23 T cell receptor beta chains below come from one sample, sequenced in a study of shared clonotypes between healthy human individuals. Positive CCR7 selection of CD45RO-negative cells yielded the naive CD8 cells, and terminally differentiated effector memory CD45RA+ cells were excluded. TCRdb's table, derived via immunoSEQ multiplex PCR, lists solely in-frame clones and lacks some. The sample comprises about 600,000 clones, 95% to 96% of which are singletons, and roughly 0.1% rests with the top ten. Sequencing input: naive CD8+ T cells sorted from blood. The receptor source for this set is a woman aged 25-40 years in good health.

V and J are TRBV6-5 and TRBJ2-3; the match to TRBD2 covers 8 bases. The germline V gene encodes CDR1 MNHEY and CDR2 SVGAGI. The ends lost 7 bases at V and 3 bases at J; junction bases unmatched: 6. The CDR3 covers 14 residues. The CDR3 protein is CASNSGDSTDTQYF. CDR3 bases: TGTGCCAGCAATAGCGGGGACTCGACAGATACGCAGTATTTT.

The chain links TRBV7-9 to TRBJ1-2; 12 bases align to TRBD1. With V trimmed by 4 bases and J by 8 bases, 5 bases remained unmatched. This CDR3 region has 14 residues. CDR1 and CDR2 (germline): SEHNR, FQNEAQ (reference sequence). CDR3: CASSYPGTGGGYTF. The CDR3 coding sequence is TGTGCCAGCAGCTACCCCGGGACAGGGGGCGGCTACACCTTC.

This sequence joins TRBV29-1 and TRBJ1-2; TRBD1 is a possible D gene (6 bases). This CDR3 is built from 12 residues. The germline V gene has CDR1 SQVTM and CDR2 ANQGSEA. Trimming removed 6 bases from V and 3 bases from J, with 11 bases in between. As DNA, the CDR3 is TGCAGCGTGATACAGGGCTACTATGGCTACACCTTC. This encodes CSVIQGYYGYTF.

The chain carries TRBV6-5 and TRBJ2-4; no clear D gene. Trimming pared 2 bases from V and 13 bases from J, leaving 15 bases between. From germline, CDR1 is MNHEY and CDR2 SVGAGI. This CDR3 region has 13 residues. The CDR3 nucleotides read TGTGCCAGCAGTTACAATTCTCATCAGTGGCAGTACTTC. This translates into CASSYNSHQWQYF.

The CDR3 nucleotides read TGCGCCAGCAGCTTGACTAGCGGGAGTAACTACGAGCAGTACTTC. It translates to CASSLTSGSNYEQYF. The gene calls are TRBV5-1 and TRBJ2-7, with TRBD2 matching 11 bases. J gave up 3 bases and V 1 base, and 3 bases lay outside the gene matches. This CDR3 is 15 amino acids long. Germline lookup yields CDR1 SGHRS and CDR2 YFSETQ. Together with reference TRBV5-1 and TRBJ2-7, the CDR3 gives the full variable domain: KAGVTQTPRYLIKTRGQQVTLSCSPISGHRSVSWYQQTPGQGLQFLFEYFSETQRNKGNFPGRFSGRQFSNSRSEMNVSTLELGDSALYLCASSLTSGSNYEQYFGPGTRLTVT.

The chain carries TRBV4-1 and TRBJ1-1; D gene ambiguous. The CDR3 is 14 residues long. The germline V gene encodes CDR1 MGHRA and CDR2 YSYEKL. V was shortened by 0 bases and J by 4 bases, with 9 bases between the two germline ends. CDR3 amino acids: CASSQDLGGTEAFF. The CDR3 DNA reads TGCGCCAGCAGCCAAGACTTAGGAGGCACTGAAGCTTTCTTT.

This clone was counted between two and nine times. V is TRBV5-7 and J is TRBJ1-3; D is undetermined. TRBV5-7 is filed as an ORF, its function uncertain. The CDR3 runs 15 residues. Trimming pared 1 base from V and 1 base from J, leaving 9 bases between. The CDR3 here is CASSLLSDSGNTIYF. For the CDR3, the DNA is TGTGCCAGCAGCTTGTTGTCGGATTCTGGAAACACCATATATTTT.

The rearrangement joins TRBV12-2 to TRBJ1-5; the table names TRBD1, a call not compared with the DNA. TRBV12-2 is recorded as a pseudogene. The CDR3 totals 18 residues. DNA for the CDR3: TGTGCAAGTCGCTTTTATCCCGGGACAGTTGGAGGTAGTCAGCCCCAGCATTTT. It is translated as CASRFYPGTVGGSQPQHF.

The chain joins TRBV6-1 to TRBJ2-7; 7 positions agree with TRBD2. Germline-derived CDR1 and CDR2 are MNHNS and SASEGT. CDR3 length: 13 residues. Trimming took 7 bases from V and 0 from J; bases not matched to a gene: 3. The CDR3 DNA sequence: TGTGCCAGCATGGGGGGGAGCTCCTACGAGCAGTACTTC. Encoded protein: CASMGGSSYEQYF.

CDR3 sequence (DNA): TGTGCCAGAAGCCCGAGACAGGGAGTTGAAAAACTGTTTTTT. Its protein is CARSPRQGVEKLFF. The chain combines TRBV5-3 with TRBJ1-4; 7 nucleotides match TRBD1. TRBV5-3 is an ORF for which the function is uncertain. The J segment lost 7 bases and the V segment lost 4 bases, leaving 7 bases of the junction unmatched. This CDR3 is built from 14 residues.

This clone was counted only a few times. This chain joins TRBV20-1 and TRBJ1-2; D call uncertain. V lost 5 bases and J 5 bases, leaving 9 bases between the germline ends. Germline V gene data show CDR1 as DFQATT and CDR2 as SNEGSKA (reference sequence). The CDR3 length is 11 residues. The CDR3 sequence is CSAVGRYGYTF. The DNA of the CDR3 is TGCAGTGCTGTTGGACGGTATGGCTACACCTTC.

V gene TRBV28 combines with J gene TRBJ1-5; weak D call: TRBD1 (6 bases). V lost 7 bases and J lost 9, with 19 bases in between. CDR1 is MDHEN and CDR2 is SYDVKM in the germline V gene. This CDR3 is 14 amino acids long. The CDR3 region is CASMIQGGFRPQHF. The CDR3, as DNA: TGTGCCAGCATGATACAGGGAGGGTTTCGGCCCCAGCATTTT.

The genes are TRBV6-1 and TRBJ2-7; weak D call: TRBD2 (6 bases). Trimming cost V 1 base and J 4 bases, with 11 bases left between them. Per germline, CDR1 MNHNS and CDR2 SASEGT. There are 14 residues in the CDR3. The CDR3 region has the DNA TGTGCCAGCAGTGAAGGGGGTAGCGGATACGAGCAGTACTTC. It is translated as CASSEGGSGYEQYF.

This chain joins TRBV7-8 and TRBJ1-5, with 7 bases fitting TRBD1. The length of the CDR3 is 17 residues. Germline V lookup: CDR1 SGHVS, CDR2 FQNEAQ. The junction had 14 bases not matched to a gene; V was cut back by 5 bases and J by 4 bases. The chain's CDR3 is CASSESPNRGPNQPQHF. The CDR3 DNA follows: TGTGCCAGCAGCGAGTCCCCCAACAGGGGTCCGAATCAGCCCCAGCATTTT.

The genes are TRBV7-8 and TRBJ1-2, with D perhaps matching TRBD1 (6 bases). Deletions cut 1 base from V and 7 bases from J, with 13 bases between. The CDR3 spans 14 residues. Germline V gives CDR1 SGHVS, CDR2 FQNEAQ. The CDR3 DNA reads TGTGCCAGCAGCTTAGGTCGGGGGGCGCGTGGCTACACCTTC. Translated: CASSLGRGARGYTF. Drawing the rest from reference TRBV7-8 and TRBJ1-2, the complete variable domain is GAGVSQSPRYKVAKRGQDVALRCDPISGHVSLFWYQQALGQGPEFLTYFQNEAQLDKSGLPSDRFFAERPEGSVSTLKIQRTQQEDSAVYLCASSLGRGARGYTFGSGTRLTVV.

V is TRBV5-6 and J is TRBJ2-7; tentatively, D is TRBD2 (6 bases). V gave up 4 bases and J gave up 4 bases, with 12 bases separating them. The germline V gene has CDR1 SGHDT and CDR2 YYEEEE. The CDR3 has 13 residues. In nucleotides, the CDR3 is TGTGCCAGCAGCCTCTGGGAGGAGTACGAGCAGTACTTC. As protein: CASSLWEEYEQYF.

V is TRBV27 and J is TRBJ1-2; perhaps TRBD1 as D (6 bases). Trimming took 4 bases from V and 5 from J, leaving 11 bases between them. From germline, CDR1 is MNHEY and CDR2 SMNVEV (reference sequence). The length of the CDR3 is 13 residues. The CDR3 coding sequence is TGTGCCAGCAGTTCGGGGGGGCGTTATGGCTACACCTTC. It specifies CASSSGGRYGYTF.

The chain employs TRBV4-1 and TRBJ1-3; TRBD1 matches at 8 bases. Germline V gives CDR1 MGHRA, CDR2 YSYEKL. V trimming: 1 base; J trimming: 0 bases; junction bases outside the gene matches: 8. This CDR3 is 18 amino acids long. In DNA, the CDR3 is TGCGCCAGCAGCCAAGGTCTAAGACAGGGGAACTCTGGAAACACCATATATTTT. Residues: CASSQGLRQGNSGNTIYF.

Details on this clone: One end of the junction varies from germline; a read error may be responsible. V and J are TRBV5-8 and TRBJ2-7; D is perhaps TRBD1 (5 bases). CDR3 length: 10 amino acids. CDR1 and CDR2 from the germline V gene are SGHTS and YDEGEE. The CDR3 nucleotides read TGTGCCAGCAGCTTCGCACAGGCGAACTTC. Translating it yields CASSFAQANF.

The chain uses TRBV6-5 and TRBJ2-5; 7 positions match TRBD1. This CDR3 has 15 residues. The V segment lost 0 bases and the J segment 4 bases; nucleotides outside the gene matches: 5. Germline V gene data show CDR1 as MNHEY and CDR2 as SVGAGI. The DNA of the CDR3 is TGTGCCAGCAGTTACTCGACAGGGTTTGTAGAGACCCAGTACTTC. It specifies CASSYSTGFVETQYF.

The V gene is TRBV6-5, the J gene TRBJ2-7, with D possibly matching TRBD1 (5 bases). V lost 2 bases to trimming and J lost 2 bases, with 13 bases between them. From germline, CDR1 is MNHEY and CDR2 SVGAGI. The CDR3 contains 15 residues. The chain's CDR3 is CASSYVDSEAYEQYF. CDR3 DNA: TGTGCCAGCAGTTACGTTGACAGCGAAGCCTACGAGCAGTACTTC.

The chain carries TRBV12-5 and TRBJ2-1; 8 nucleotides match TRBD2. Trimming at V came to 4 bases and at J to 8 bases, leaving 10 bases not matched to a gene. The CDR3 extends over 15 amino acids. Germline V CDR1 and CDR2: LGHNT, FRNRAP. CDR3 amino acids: CASGSSGSWVYEQFF. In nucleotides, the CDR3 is TGTGCTAGTGGTTCCAGCGGGAGCTGGGTATATGAGCAGTTCTTC.

CDR3 sequence reads: CASSLPGQGDEQFF. The CDR3 bases are TGTGCCAGCAGCTTACCGGGACAGGGTGATGAGCAGTTCTTC. The V and J genes are TRBV13 and TRBJ2-1, with 9 bases identical to TRBD1. The V segment lost 2 bases and the J segment 8 bases; nucleotides outside the gene matches: 4. Germline V CDR1 and CDR2: PRHDT, FYEKMQ (reference sequence). This CDR3 has 14 residues.